This T cell receptor (beta chain) was profiled in a study of cytomegalovirus exposure and HLA in healthy donors. Study as a whole: From HLA-typed donors, an early data release held approximately 85 million unique TCRs.

CDR1 SEHNR and CDR2 FQNEAQ come from the germline V gene (reference sequence). The CDR3 totals 15 residues. V was shortened by 1 base and J by 3 bases, with 12 bases between the two germline ends. The PCR made use of 60 Vbeta and 13 Jbeta primers. Measured with immunoSEQ multiplex PCR; TCRdb has only the in-frame clones, and not every one. The data hold some 100,000 clones, with around 76% observed a single time. In its sample, this clone was seen a few times. The V and J genes are TRBV7-9 and TRBJ1-1, with D possibly matching TRBD1 (6 bases). The receptor comes from a woman aged 45 to 65 in good health and CMV-seropositive. Sequenced sample: PBMCs. This CDR3 reads CASSLGGHRDTEAFF. The CDR3 coding sequence is TGTGCCAGCAGCTTAGGGGGACACAGGGACACTGAAGCTTTCTTT.